This T cell receptor (beta chain) was recovered during a study of OX40 agonist ivuxolimab in advanced cancers. Blood was sampled at baseline, cycle 4 day 1, and cycle 7 day 1. Repertoires were generated with immunoSEQ multiplex PCR, while TCRdb's copy carries only in-frame clones and drops some. The sample shows 50,000 to 75,000 clones, 80% to 85% of them seen only once. This TCR was recovered from an adult with an advanced solid tumor such as melanoma, head and neck, liver or kidney cancer. Material: CD4+ or CD8+ T cells sorted from blood, obtained in a trial of the OX40 agonist ivuxolimab.

The CDR3 coding sequence is TGTGCCAGCAGCTTAGGTTACAGACTCCAAGAGACCCAGTACTTC. It yields the protein CASSLGYRLQETQYF. The rearrangement uses TRBV7-2 and TRBJ2-5; D gene ambiguous. The V and J ends lost 1 base and 1 base respectively, with 10 bases between them. This CDR3 has 15 residues. Germline V gene data show CDR1 as SGHTA and CDR2 as FQGNSA.